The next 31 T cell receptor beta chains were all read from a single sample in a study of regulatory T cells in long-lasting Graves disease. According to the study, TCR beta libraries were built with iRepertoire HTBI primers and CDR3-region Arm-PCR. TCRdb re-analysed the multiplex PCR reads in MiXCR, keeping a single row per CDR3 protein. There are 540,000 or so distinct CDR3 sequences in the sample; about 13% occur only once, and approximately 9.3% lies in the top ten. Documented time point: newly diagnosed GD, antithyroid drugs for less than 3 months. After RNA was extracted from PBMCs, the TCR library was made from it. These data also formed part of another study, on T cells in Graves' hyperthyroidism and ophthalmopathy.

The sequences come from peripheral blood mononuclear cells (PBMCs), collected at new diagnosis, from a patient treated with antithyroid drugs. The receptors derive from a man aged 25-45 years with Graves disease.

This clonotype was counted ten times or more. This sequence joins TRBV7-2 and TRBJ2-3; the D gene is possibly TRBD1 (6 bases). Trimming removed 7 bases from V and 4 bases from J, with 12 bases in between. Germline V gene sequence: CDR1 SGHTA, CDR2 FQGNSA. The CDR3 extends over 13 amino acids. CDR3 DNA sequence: TGTGCCAGCACCCTAGGGGGAGCAGATACGCAGTATTTT. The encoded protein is CASTLGGADTQYF. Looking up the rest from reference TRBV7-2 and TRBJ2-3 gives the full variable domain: GAGVSQSPSNKVTEKGKDVELRCDPISGHTALYWYRQSLGQGLEFLIYFQGNSAPDKSGLPSDRFSAERTGGSVSTLTIQRTQQEDSAVYLCASTLGGADTQYFGPGTRLTVL.

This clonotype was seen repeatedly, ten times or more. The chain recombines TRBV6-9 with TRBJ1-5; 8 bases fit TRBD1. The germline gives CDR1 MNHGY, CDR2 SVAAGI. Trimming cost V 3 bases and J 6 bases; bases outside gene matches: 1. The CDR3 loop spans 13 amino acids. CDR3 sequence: CASSYRGPQPQHF. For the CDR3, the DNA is TGTGCCAGCAGTTACAGGGGGCCTCAGCCCCAGCATTTT.

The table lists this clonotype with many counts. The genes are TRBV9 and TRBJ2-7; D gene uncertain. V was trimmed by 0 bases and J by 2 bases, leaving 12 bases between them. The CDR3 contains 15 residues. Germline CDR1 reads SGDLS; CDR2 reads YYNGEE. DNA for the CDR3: TGTGCCAGCAGCGTAGGACCGCTAATTACCTACGAGCAGTACTTC. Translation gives CASSVGPLITYEQYF.

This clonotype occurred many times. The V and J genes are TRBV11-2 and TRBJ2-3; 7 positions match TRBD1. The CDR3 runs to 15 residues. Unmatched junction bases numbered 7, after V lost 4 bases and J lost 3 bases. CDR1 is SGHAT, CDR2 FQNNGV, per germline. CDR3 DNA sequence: TGTGCCAGCAGCTCGGCCGGGACAGAAACAGATACGCAGTATTTT. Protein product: CASSSAGTETDTQYF.

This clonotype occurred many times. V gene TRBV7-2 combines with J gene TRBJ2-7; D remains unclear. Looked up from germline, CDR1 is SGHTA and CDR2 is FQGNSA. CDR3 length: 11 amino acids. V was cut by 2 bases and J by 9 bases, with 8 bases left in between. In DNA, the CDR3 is TGTGCCAGCAGCTTAACCCGCCCGCAGTACTTC. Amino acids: CASSLTRPQYF.

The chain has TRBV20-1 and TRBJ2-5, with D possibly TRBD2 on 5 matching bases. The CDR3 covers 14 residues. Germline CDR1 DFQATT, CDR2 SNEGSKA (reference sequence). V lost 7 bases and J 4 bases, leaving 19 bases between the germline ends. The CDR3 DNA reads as TGCAGTGGAGGGCCATTTGGGCAAGGAGAGACCCAGTACTTC. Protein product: CSGGPFGQGETQYF.

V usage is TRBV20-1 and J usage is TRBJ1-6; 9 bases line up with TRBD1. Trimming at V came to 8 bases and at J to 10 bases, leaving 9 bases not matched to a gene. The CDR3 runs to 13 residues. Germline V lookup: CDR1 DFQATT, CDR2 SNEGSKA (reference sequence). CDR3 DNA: TGCAGTCCTCAACGGACAGGGGTCTCACCCCTCCACTTT. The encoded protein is CSPQRTGVSPLHF.

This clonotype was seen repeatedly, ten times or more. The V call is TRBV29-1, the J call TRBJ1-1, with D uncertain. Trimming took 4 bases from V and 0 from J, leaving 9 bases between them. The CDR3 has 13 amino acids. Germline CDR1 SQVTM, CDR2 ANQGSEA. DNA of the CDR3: TGCAGCGTTGCTAGTTCTCTGAACACTGAAGCTTTCTTT. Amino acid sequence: CSVASSLNTEAFF.

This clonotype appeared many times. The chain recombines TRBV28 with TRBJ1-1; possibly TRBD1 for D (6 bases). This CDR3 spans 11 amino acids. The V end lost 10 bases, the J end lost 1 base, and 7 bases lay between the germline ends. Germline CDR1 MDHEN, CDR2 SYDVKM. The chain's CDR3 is CATQGNTEAFF. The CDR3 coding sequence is TGTGCCACACAGGGGAACACTGAAGCTTTCTTT. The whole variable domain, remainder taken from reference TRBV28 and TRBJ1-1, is DVKVTQSSRYLVKRTGEKVFLECVQDMDHENMFWYRQDPGLGLRLIYFSYDVKMKEKGDIPEGYSVSREKKERFSLILESASTNQTSMYLCATQGNTEAFFGQGTRLTVV.

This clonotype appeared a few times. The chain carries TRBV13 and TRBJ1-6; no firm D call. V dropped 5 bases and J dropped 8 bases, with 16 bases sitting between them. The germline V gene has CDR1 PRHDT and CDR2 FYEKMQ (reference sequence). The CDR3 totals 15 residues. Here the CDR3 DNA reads TGTGCCAGCAGCCAAGATGGGGAGGCTTATTCACCCCTCCACTTT. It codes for CASSQDGEAYSPLHF.

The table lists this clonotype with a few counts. This CDR3 is CASSSGTSGRKRQFF. Here the CDR3 DNA reads TGTGCCAGCAGTTCCGGGACTAGCGGGAGGAAGAGGCAGTTCTTC. The rearrangement links TRBV7-9 to TRBJ2-1; 15 bases map to TRBD2. V gave up 6 bases and J gave up 12 bases; unmatched junction bases: 9. Germline V gene data show CDR1 as SEHNR and CDR2 as FQNEAQ (reference sequence). The CDR3 has 15 amino acids. Full variable domain (rest looked up from reference TRBV7-9 and TRBJ2-1): DTGVSQNPRHKITKRGQNVTFRCDPISEHNRLYWYRQTLGQGPEFLTYFQNEAQLEKSRLLSDRFSAERPKGSFSTLEIQRTEQGDSAMYLCASSSGTSGRKRQFFGPGTRLTVL.

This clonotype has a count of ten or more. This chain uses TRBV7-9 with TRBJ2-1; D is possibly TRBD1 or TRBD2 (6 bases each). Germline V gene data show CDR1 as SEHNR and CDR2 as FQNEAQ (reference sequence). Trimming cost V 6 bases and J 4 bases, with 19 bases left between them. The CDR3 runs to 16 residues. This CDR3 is CASSYTTGAGYNEQFF. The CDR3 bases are TGTGCCAGCAGTTACACGACGGGGGCTGGGTACAATGAGCAGTTCTTC.

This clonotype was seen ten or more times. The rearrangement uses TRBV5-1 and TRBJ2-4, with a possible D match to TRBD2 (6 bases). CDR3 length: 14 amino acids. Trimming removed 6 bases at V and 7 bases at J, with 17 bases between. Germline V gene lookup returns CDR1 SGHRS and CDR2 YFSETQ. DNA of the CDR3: TGCGCCAGCAATTCCGGGGTTGGGGGGAACATTCAGTACTTC. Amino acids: CASNSGVGGNIQYF.

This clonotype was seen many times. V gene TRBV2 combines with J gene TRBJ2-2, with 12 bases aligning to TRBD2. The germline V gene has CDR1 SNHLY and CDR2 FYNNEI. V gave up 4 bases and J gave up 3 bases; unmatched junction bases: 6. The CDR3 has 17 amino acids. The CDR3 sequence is CASSARLAGVDTGELFF. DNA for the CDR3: TGTGCCAGCAGTGCCCGACTAGCGGGAGTCGACACCGGGGAGCTGTTTTTT.

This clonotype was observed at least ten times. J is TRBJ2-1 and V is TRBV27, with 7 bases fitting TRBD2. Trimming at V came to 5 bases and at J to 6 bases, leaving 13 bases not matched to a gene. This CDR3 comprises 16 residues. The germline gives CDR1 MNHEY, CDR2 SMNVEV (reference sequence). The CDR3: CASSTPRTRVPNEQFF. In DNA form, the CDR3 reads TGTGCCAGCAGTACGCCCCGGACTAGAGTTCCCAATGAGCAGTTCTTC.

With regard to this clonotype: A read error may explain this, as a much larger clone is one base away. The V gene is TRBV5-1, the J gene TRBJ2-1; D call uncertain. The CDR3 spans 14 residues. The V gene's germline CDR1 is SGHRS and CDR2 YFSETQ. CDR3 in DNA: TGCGCCAGCAGCTACCTTCTATCCTCCAATGAGCAGTCCTTC. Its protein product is CASSYLLSSNEQSF.

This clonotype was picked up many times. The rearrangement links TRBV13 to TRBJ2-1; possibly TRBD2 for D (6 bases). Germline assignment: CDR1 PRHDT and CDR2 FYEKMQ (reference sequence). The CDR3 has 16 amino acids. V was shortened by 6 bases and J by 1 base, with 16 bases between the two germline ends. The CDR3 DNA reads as TGTGCCAGCAGTAGGTCCCCCGGGAGATCCTACAATGAGCAGTTCTTC. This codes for CASSRSPGRSYNEQFF. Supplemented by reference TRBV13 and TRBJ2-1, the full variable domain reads AAGVIQSPRHLIKEKRETATLKCYPIPRHDTVYWYQQGPGQDPQFLISFYEKMQSDKGSIPDRFSAQQFSDYHSELNMSSLELGDSALYFCASSRSPGRSYNEQFFGPGTRLTVL.

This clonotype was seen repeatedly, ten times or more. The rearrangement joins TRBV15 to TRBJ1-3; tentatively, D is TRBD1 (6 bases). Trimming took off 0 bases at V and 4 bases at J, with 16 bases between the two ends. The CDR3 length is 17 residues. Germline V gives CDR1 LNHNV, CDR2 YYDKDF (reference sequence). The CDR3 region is CATSREISQGPGNTIYF. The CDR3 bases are TGTGCCACCAGCAGAGAAATTTCACAGGGACCGGGAAACACCATATATTTT. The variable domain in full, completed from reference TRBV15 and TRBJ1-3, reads DAMVIQNPRYQVTQFGKPVTLSCSQTLNHNVMYWYQQKSSQAPKLLFHYYDKDFNNEADTPDNFQSRRPNTSFCFLDIRSPGLGDTAMYLCATSREISQGPGNTIYFGEGSWLTVV.

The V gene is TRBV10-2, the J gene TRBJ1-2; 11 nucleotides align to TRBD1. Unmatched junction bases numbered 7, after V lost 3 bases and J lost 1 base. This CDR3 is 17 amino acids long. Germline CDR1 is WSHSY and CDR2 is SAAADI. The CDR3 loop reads CASSDPLGTGGNYGYTF. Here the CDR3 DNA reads TGCGCCAGCAGTGATCCTCTCGGGACAGGGGGTAACTATGGCTACACCTTC.

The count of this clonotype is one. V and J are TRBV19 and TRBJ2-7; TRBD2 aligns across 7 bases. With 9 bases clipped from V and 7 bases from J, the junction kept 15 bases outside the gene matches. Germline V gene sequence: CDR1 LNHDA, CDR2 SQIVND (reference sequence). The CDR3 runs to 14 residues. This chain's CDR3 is CASRAAGIYNEQYF. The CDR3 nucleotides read TGTGCCAGCCGGGCAGCGGGAATCTACAATGAGCAGTACTTC.

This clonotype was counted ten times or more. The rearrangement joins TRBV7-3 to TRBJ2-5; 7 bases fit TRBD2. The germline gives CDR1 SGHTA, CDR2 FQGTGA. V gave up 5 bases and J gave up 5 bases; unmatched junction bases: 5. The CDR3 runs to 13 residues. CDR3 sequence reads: CASSRREFETQYF. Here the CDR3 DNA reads TGTGCCAGCAGCCGGCGGGAGTTCGAGACCCAGTACTTC.

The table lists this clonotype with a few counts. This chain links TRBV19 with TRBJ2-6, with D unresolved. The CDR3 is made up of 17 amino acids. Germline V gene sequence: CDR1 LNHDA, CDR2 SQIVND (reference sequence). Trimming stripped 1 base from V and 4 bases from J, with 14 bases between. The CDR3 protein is CASSIALIKTGANVLTF. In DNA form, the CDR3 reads TGTGCCAGTAGTATAGCCTTAATTAAGACAGGGGCCAACGTCCTGACTTTC.

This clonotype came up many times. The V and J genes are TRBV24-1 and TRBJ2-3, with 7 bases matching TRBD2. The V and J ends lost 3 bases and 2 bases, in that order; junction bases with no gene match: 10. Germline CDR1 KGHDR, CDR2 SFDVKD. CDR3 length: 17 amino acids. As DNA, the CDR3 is TGTGCCACCAGTGATGTGAGGGGAGGGATGGTCACAGATACGCAGTATTTT. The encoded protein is CATSDVRGGMVTDTQYF.

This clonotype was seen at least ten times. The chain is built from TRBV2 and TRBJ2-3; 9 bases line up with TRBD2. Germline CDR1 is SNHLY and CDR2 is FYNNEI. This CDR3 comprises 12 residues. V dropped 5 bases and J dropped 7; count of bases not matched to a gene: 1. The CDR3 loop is CASSPSGNTQYF. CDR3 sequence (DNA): TGTGCCAGCAGTCCTAGCGGGAATACGCAGTATTTT.

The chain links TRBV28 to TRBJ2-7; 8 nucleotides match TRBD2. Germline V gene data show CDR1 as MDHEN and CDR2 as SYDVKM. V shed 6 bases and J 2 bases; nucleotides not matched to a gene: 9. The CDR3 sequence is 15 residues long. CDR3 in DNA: TGTGCCAGCAGCCCCCGGGGGGGAGCAACCTACGAGCAGTACTTC. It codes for CASSPRGGATYEQYF.

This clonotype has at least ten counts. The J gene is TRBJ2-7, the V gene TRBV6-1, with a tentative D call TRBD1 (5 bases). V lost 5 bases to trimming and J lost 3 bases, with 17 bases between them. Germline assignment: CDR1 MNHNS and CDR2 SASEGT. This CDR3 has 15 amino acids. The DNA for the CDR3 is TGTGCCAGCAGTACCGACAGTGCCCCGGGCTACGAGCAGTACTTC. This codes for CASSTDSAPGYEQYF.

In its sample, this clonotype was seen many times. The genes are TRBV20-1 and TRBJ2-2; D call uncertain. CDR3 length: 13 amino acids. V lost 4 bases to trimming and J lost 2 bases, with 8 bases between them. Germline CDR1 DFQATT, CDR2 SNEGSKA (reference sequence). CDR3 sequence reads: CSATDGNTGELFF. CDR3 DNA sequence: TGCAGTGCTACTGACGGTAACACCGGGGAGCTGTTTTTT.

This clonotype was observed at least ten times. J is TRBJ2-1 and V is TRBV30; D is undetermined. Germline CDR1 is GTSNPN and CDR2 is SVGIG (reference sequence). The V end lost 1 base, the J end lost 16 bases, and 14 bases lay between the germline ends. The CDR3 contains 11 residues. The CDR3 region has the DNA TGTGCCTGGAGTGAAGAAAAACTCCTTTTCTTC. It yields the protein CAWSEEKLLFF. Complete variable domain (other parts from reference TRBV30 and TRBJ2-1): SQTIHQWPATLVQPVGSPLSLECTVEGTSNPNLYWYRQAAGRGLQLLFYSVGIGQISSEVPQNLSASRPQDRQFILSSKKLLLSDSGFYLCAWSEEKLLFFGPGTRLTVL.

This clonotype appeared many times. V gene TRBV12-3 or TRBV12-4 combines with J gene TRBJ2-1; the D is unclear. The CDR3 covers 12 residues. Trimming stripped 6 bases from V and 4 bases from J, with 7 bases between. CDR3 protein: CASRPQYNEQFF. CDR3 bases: TGTGCCAGCAGGCCCCAATACAATGAGCAGTTCTTC.

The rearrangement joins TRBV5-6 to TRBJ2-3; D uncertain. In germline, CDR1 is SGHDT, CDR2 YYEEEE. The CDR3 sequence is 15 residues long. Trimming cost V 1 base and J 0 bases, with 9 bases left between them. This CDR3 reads CASSLLRVSTDTQYF. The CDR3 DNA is TGTGCCAGCAGCTTGCTTCGGGTGAGCACAGATACGCAGTATTTT.

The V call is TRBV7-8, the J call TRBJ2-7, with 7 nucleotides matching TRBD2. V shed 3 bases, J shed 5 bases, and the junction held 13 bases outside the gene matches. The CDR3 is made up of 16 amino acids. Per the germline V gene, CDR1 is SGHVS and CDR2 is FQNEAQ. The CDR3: CASSLGGGPFDHEQYF. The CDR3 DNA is TGTGCCAGCAGCTTGGGGGGAGGGCCGTTTGACCACGAGCAGTACTTC.